This T cell receptor (beta chain) stems from a study of technical replicates of blood from a few donors. CDR1 is SGDLS and CDR2 is YYNGEE in the germline V gene. The CDR3 is made up of 13 amino acids. Trimming took off 3 bases at V and 8 bases at J, with 11 bases between the two ends. Using immunoSEQ multiplex PCR, the repertoire was profiled, and TCRdb retains in-frame clones only, with some absent. This table has over 55,000 clones, roughly 91% appearing once. The sample consisted of PBMCs. The chain combines TRBV9 with TRBJ1-4; no clear D gene. This TCR derives from a human donor in good health. Some clones in this sample may be carry-over from other donors' samples. In DNA form, the CDR3 reads TGTGCCAGCAGCGAATACACGGGGGAAAAACTGTTTTTT. It is translated as CASSEYTGEKLFF.